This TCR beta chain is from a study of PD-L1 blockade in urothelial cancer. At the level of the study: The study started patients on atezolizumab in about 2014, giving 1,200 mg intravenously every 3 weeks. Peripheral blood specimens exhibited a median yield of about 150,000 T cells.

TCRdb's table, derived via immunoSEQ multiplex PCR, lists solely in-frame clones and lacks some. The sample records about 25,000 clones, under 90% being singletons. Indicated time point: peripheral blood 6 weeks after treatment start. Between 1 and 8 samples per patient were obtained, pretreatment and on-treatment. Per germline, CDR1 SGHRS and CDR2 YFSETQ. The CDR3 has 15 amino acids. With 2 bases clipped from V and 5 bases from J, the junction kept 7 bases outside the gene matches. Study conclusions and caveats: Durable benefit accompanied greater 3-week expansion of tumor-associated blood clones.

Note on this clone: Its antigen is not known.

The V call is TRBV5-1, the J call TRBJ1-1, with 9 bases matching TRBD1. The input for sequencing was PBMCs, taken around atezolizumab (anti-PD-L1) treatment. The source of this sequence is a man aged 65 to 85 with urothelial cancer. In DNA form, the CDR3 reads TGCGCCAGCAGCTTACAGGGGGCGAGTGTGACTGAAGCTTTCTTT. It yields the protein CASSLQGASVTEAFF.